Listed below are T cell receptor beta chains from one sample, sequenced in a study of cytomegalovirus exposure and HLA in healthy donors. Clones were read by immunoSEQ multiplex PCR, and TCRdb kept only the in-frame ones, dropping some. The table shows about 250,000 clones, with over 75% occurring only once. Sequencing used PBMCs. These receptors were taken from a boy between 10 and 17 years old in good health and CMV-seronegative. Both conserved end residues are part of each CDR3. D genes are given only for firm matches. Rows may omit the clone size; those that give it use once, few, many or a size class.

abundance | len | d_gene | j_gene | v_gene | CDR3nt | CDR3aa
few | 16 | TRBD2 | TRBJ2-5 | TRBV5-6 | TGTGCCAGCAGCCCGCCTCTGGGGGGGGTAGAAGAGACCCAGTACTTC | CASSPPLGGVEETQYF
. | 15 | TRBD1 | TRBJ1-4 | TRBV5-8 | TGTGCCAGCAGCCCTAGGGACAGGGGGCGAGTAAAACTGTTTTTT | CASSPRDRGRVKLFF
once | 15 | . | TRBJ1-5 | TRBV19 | TGTGCCAGTAGTATAGACGGAGATAGCAATCAGCCCCAGCATTTT | CASSIDGDSNQPQHF
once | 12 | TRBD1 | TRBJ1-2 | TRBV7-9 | TGTGCCAGCAGCCCTGAGGGGGCTGGCTACACCTTC | CASSPEGAGYTF
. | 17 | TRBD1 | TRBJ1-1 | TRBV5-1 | TGCGCCAGCAGCTTAAAAGCAGGGGGCTTAGGTGACACTGAAGCTTTCTTT | CASSLKAGGLGDTEAFF
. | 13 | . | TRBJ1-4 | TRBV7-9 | TGTGCCGTTACCGTAGCAACTAATGAAAAACTGTTTTTT | CAVTVATNEKLFF
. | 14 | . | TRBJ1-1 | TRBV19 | TGTGCCAGTAGTATAGGGGCAGGGGCAGGTGAAGCTTTCTTT | CASSIGAGAGEAFF
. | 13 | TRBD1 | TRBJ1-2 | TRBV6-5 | TGTGCCAGCAGAACAAGACAGGGAGGTGGCTACACCTTC | CASRTRQGGGYTF
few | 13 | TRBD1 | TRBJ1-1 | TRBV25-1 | TGTGCCAGCAAGAAGGGGGCTGGCACTGAAGCTTTCTTT | CASKKGAGTEAFF
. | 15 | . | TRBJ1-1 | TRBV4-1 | TGCGCCAGCAGCCAAGGTCGGGGCGGGATCACTGAAGCTTTCTTT | CASSQGRGGITEAFF
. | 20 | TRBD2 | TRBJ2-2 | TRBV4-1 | TGCGCCAGCAGCCCATTCGAGACTAGCGGGAGGGCCGAGGACACCGGGGAGCTGTTTTTT | CASSPFETSGRAEDTGELFF
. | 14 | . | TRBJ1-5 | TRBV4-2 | TGTGCCAGCAGCCAAGTTGAGGCGGAGCAGCCCCAGCATTTT | CASSQVEAEQPQHF
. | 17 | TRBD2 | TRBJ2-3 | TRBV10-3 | TGTGCCATCAGTGAGGGGACTAGCGGGCCCGAGGCAGATACGCAGTATTTT | CAISEGTSGPEADTQYF
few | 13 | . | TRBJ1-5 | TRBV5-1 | TGCGCCAGCAGCTTGGAACTCGATCAGCCCCAGCATTTT | CASSLELDQPQHF
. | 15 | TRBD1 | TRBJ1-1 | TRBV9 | TGTGCCAGCAGCGTGACAGGGCGCATGAACACTGAAGCTTTCTTT | CASSVTGRMNTEAFF
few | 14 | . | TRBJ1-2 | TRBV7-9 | TGTGCCAGCAGCTTTATCGAGGCAGCCTATGGCTACACCTTC | CASSFIEAAYGYTF
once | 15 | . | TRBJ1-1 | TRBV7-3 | TGTGCCAGCAGCTTAGATCATTCAGGGAACACTGAAGCTTTCTTT | CASSLDHSGNTEAFF
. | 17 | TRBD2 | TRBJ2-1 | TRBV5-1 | TGCGCCAGCAGCTTAACGGGAGGGGGGTTCTCCTACAATGAGCAGTTCTTC | CASSLTGGGFSYNEQFF
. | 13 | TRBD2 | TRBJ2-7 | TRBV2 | TGTGCCAGGGGAGGGGACGGGCGCTACGAGCAGTACTTC | CARGGDGRYEQYF
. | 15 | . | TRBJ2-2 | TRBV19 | TGTGCCAGTACCCCCCGAGGAGGTTACACCGGGGAGCTGTTTTTT | CASTPRGGYTGELFF
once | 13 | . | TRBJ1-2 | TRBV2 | TGTGCCAGCAAGAAGACAGAGGCGTGGGGCTACACCTTC | CASKKTEAWGYTF
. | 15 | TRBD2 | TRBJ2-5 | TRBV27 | TGTGCCAGCAGCCGAAACCTAGCGGGACGGGAGACCCAGTACTTC | CASSRNLAGRETQYF
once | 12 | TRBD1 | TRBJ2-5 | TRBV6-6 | TGTGCCAGCAGTCGAGGGGGCGAGACCCAGTACTTC | CASSRGGETQYF
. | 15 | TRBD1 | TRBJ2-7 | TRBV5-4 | TGTGCCAGCTTTGGGACAGATAAAGCTCCAGAAGAGCAGTACTTC | CASFGTDKAPEEQYF
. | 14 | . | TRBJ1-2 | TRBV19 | TGTGCCAGTAGCCACAGGTCAGGAAACTATGGCTACACCTTC | CASSHRSGNYGYTF
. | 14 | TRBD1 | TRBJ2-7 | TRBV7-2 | TGTGCCAGCAGCTCAGTGACAGGGGATTACGAGCAGTACTTC | CASSSVTGDYEQYF
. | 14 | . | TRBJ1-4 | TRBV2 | TGTGCCAGCAGTGAAGGGGGCCTTAATGAAAAACTGTTTTTT | CASSEGGLNEKLFF
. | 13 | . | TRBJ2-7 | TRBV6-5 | TGTGCCGGCCTGAACACCGGGACCTACGAGCAGTACTTC | CAGLNTGTYEQYF
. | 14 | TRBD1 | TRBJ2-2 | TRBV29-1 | TGCAGCGTTGTAGGGACAGGGAACACCGGGGAGCTGTTTTTT | CSVVGTGNTGELFF
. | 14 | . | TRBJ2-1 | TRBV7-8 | TGTGCCAGCAGCCTCCGGGACTCCCGCGGTGAGCAGTTCTTC | CASSLRDSRGEQFF
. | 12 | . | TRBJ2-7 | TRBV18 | TGTGCCAGCTCATCGAGCTCCTACGAGCAGTACTTC | CASSSSSYEQYF
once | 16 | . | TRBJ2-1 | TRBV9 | TGTGCCAGCAGCGTAGCCCGACTTGCCACTTACAATGAGCAGTTCTTC | CASSVARLATYNEQFF
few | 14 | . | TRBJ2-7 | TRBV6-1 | TGTGCCAGCAGTGGGGGACTCGTCACCTACGAGCAGTACTTC | CASSGGLVTYEQYF
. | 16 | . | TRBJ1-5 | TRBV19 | TGTGCCAGTAGTATGATGGCGACAGTAGGTGCACAGCCCCAGCATTTT | CASSMMATVGAQPQHF
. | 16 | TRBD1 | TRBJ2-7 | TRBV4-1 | TGCGCCAGCAGCCAATGGGTAAGAACAGGGGGCTACGAGCAGTACTTC | CASSQWVRTGGYEQYF
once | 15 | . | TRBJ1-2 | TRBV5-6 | TGTGCCAGCAGCGAATCTCAGGGGTGGCACTATGGCTACACCTTC | CASSESQGWHYGYTF
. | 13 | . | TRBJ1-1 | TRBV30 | TGTGCCTGGAGTGTATCCCAAAACACTGAAGCTTTCTTT | CAWSVSQNTEAFF
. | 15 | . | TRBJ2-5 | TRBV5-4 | TGTGCCAGCAGCTACTCTTTTGGCGGTCAAGAGACCCAGTACTTC | CASSYSFGGQETQYF
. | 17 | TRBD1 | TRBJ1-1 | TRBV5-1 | TGCGCCAGCAGCCCCGTCCCGGGACAGGGTTCGATCACTGAAGCTTTCTTT | CASSPVPGQGSITEAFF
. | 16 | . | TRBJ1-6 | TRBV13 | TGTGCCAGCAGCTTAGATTCGGATCCCACTAGCTCACCCCTCCACTTT | CASSLDSDPTSSPLHF